The rows below give T cell receptor beta chains drawn from one sample of a study of CD8 T cells in ankylosing spondylitis. TCRdb re-called the 5' RACE reads through MiXCR, storing one row per CDR3 protein. The table includes roughly 97,000 distinct CDR3 sequences, roughly 8.3% detected once. Input material: blood, either unsorted or a sorted T cell fraction (not recorded which). The receptors originated from a male donor with ankylosing spondylitis or in good health (not recorded which). The CDR3 runs from the conserved cysteine through the conserved F or W. The order of the fields is J gene, clone size, V gene, D gene, CDR3 protein, CDR3 DNA. The D gene is left open where the match is weak. Size tells how often a clone was seen (once, few, many) or the class of an expanded clone, and some rows leave it out.

>TRBJ2-1|many|TRBV3-1|TRBD2
CASSQFILAGGIGQFF
TGTGCCAGCAGCCAATTTATACTAGCGGGGGGTATAGGGCAGTTCTTC
>TRBJ1-2|many|TRBV20-1|.
CSARGREGILIGYTF
TGCAGTGCTAGGGGACGGGAGGGGATTTTAATTGGCTACACCTTC
>TRBJ2-3|many|TRBV4-3|.
CASSQEVWPSDTQYF
TGCGCCAGCAGCCAAGAAGTCTGGCCGAGCGATACGCAGTATTTT
>TRBJ2-5|many|TRBV11-1|.
CASSPALGLVGTQETQYF
TGTGCCAGCAGCCCAGCTTTGGGGTTAGTGGGGACTCAAGAGACCCAGTACTTC
>TRBJ1-5|many|TRBV5-1|.
CASSLEGGGQPQHF
TGCGCCAGCAGCTTGGAGGGGGGAGGGCAGCCCCAGCATTTT
>TRBJ1-5|many|TRBV5-6|.
CASSSQFQPQHF
TGTGCCAGCAGCTCCCAATTTCAGCCCCAGCATTTT
>TRBJ2-3|many|TRBV20-1|.
CSARGTDSTDTQYF
TGCAGTGCTAGAGGGACAGACAGCACAGATACGCAGTATTTT
>TRBJ2-1|.|TRBV20-1|TRBD2
CSADGLAGNNEQFF
TGCAGTGCGGACGGACTAGCGGGGAACAATGAGCAGTTCTTC
>TRBJ2-7|many|TRBV7-6|.
CASSLSPGVSYEQYF
TGTGCCAGCAGCTTATCCCCAGGGGTATCCTACGAGCAGTACTTC
>TRBJ1-1|many|TRBV6-2/TRBV6-3|.
CASSYWTDMNTEAFF
TGTGCCAGCAGTTACTGGACAGACATGAACACTGAAGCTTTCTTT
>TRBJ2-1|many|TRBV28|.
CASGRQYNEQFF
TGTGCCAGCGGGAGACAATACAATGAGCAGTTCTTC
>TRBJ1-1|many|TRBV29-1|.
CSVARGTEAFF
TGCAGCGTTGCGAGGGGGACTGAAGCTTTCTTT
>TRBJ1-1|many|TRBV7-2|.
CASSLALGDTEAFF
TGTGCCAGCAGCTTAGCGCTGGGGGACACTGAAGCTTTCTTT
>TRBJ1-3|many|TRBV25-1|.
CASSERGSGNTIYF
TGTGCCAGCAGTGAGAGGGGCTCTGGAAACACCATATATTTT
>TRBJ2-7|many|TRBV5-6|.
CASSLWSHPYEQYF
TGTGCCAGCAGCTTGTGGTCACACCCCTACGAGCAGTACTTC
>TRBJ2-5|.|TRBV5-1|TRBD1
CASSLGGQGQETQYF
TGCGCCAGCAGCTTGGGGGGACAGGGTCAGGAGACCCAGTACTTC
>TRBJ2-1|many|TRBV12-3/TRBV12-4|TRBD2
CASRGTSGSYEQFF
TGTGCCAGCAGGGGGACTAGCGGGAGCTATGAGCAGTTCTTC
>TRBJ2-3|many|TRBV6-1|TRBD1
CASSRQGTSGTDTQYF
TGTGCCAGCAGCCGACAGGGGACCTCTGGCACAGATACGCAGTATTTT
>TRBJ1-2|many|TRBV25-1|.
CASSEWGGKDYGYTF
TGTGCCAGCAGTGAATGGGGGGGAAAGGACTATGGCTACACCTTC
>TRBJ2-5|many|TRBV12-3/TRBV12-4|.
CASSFPGGGYETQYF
TGTGCCAGCAGTTTCCCAGGAGGTGGATACGAGACCCAGTACTTC
>TRBJ1-3|.|TRBV3-2|.
CATTPNTGQGSGNTIYF
TGTGCCACCACCCCTAATACCGGACAGGGCTCTGGAAACACCATATATTTT
>TRBJ2-1|many|TRBV30|TRBD2
CAWQRGYNDEQFF
TGTGCCTGGCAGCGGGGTTACAATGATGAGCAGTTCTTC
>TRBJ1-1|.|TRBV20-1|TRBD1
CSANVYRGRPVASNTEAFF
TGCAGTGCTAACGTTTACAGGGGGCGGCCCGTCGCCTCGAACACTGAAGCTTTCTTT
>TRBJ2-3|once|TRBV7-2|TRBD1
CASSLGAGGATDTQYF
TGTGCCAGCAGCTTAGGGGCAGGGGGCGCGACAGATACGCAGTATTTT
>TRBJ2-2|many|TRBV29-1|TRBD1
CSVVGTGGAPGELFF
TGCAGCGTTGTTGGGACAGGGGGCGCCCCCGGGGAGCTGTTTTTT
>TRBJ2-1|many|TRBV20-1|.
CSAEGDGAYNEQFF
TGCAGTGCCGAGGGGGACGGAGCCTACAATGAGCAGTTCTTC
>TRBJ2-7|many|TRBV29-1|.
CSVETTGGGENYEQYF
TGCAGCGTTGAGACCACCGGGGGCGGGGAGAATTACGAGCAGTACTTC
>TRBJ2-1|.|TRBV15|TRBD1
CATSLERQGAFVEQFF
TGTGCCACCAGTCTTGAGAGACAGGGGGCTTTTGTCGAGCAGTTCTTC
>TRBJ1-2|many|TRBV4-1|TRBD1
CASSQPTGGGGYTF
TGCGCCAGCAGCCAACCTACAGGGGGAGGTGGCTACACCTTC
>TRBJ1-5|many|TRBV29-1|.
CSVSIAGDQPQHF
TGCAGCGTTTCCATAGCGGGGGATCAGCCCCAGCATTTT
>TRBJ1-1|.|TRBV29-1|TRBD1
CSTRQGGSTEAFF
TGCAGCACAAGACAGGGAGGGAGCACTGAAGCTTTCTTT
>TRBJ2-1|many|TRBV7-2|.
CASSLRTRNNEQFF
TGTGCCAGCAGCCTACGGACAAGGAACAATGAGCAGTTCTTC
>TRBJ2-2|.|TRBV7-2|.
CASSIQGTGELFF
TGTGCCAGCAGCATTCAGGGGACCGGGGAGCTGTTTTTT
>TRBJ2-1|few|TRBV19|TRBD1
CASTEGQGYNEQFF
TGTGCCAGTACAGAGGGACAGGGATACAATGAGCAGTTCTTC
>TRBJ1-1|.|TRBV20-1|.
CSAQKDLENTEAFF
TGCAGTGCCCAGAAGGACTTAGAGAACACTGAAGCTTTCTTT
>TRBJ2-7|many|TRBV5-5|.
CASSPGARRVSYEQYF
TGTGCCAGCAGCCCCGGGGCCAGGCGGGTCTCCTACGAGCAGTACTTC
>TRBJ2-1|many|TRBV6-2/TRBV6-3|TRBD2
CASSNSLAGQFF
TGTGCCAGCAGTAATTCACTAGCGGGTCAGTTCTTC
>TRBJ1-1|many|TRBV6-2/TRBV6-3|TRBD1
CASEEQGGFTEAFF
TGTGCCAGCGAAGAACAGGGGGGCTTCACTGAAGCTTTCTTT
>TRBJ2-7|many|TRBV5-1|TRBD2
CASSRTSGSAYEQYF
TGCGCCAGCAGTCGAACTAGCGGGAGTGCCTACGAGCAGTACTTC
>TRBJ1-4|.|TRBV18|.
CASSPNEKLFF
TGTGCCAGCTCACCCAATGAAAAACTGTTTTTT
>TRBJ2-7|many|TRBV20-1|.
CSARDSRRDEQYF
TGCAGTGCTAGAGATTCCAGGAGGGACGAGCAGTACTTC
>TRBJ1-5|many|TRBV15|.
CATSRDRGGVNQPQHF
TGTGCCACCAGCAGAGACAGGGGAGGAGTCAATCAGCCCCAGCATTTT
>TRBJ2-5|few|TRBV12-3/TRBV12-4|TRBD2
CASSFTSGRGETQYF
TGTGCCAGCAGTTTTACTAGCGGGAGAGGAGAGACCCAGTACTTC
>TRBJ2-1|few|TRBV19|.
CASSIEGAGKGNEQFF
TGTGCCAGTAGTATAGAAGGGGCAGGGAAGGGGAATGAGCAGTTCTTC
>TRBJ2-3|many|TRBV5-1|.
CASSTEGWNTQYF
TGCGCCAGCAGCACCGAAGGTTGGAATACGCAGTATTTT
>TRBJ2-6|.|TRBV20-1|.
CSAVGANVLTF
TGCAGTGCTGTAGGGGCCAACGTCCTGACTTTC
>TRBJ1-5|.|TRBV7-9|TRBD1
CASSQGQNSNQPQHF
TGTGCCAGCAGCCAGGGACAGAATAGCAATCAGCCCCAGCATTTT
>TRBJ1-1|many|TRBV2|.
CASRLTGAGTEAFF
TGTGCCAGCAGGTTAACTGGGGCTGGCACTGAAGCTTTCTTT
>TRBJ1-2|many|TRBV29-1|TRBD1
CSVAGQGFDGYTF
TGCAGCGTCGCGGGACAGGGGTTCGATGGCTACACCTTC